The 26 T cell receptor beta chains below come from one sample, sequenced in a study of tumor-infiltrating lymphocytes in localized non-small cell lung cancer. Produced via immunoSEQ multiplex PCR; TCRdb's table is partial and in-frame only. Of just over 7,000 clones in the sample, 74% are singletons; the top ten hold approximately 7.1%. The sequencing input was uninvolved lung tissue not adjacent to the tumor. All receptors derive from a human donor with non-small cell lung cancer.

The rearrangement uses TRBV12-5 and TRBJ2-3, with D hard to call. Per the germline V gene, CDR1 is LGHNT and CDR2 is FRNRAP. CDR3 length: 11 residues. V lost 6 bases to trimming and J lost 13 bases, with 14 bases between them. As DNA, the CDR3 is TGTGCTAGTGGCATCGAAGGTTCAGAGTATTTT. The encoded protein is CASGIEGSEYF.

The genes are TRBV7-2 and TRBJ2-2; 9 nucleotides align to TRBD2. After removal of 5 bases from V and 6 bases from J, the junction contained 7 bases not matched to a gene. The germline gives CDR1 SGHTA, CDR2 FQGNSA. The CDR3 sequence is 15 residues long. CDR3 residues: CASSAAGGASGELFF. The CDR3 region has the DNA TGTGCCAGCAGCGCTGCGGGGGGGGCATCCGGGGAGCTGTTTTTT.

The chain uses TRBV6-1 and TRBJ2-3, with TRBD1 identical over 7 bases. The germline CDR1 and CDR2 sequences are MNHNS and SASEGT. This CDR3 comprises 14 residues. V trimming: 8 bases; J trimming: 2 bases; junction bases outside the gene matches: 7. The CDR3 DNA reads as TGTGCCAGCTTCGGGACAGTACCCACAGATACGCAGTATTTT. This encodes CASFGTVPTDTQYF.

The V and J genes are TRBV6-5 and TRBJ1-5, with D unresolved. V dropped 0 bases and J dropped 2 bases, with 8 bases sitting between them. Germline V gives CDR1 MNHEY, CDR2 SVGAGI. This CDR3 is built from 15 residues. CDR3 sequence reads: CASSYSGMGNQPQHF. As DNA, the CDR3 is TGTGCCAGCAGTTACTCGGGCATGGGCAATCAGCCCCAGCATTTT.

This clone was seen more than once but under ten times. The rearrangement uses TRBV9 and TRBJ1-1, with TRBD1 identical over 7 bases. V trimming: 3 bases; J trimming: 11 bases; junction bases outside the gene matches: 7. Per the germline V gene, CDR1 is SGDLS and CDR2 is YYNGEE. The CDR3 runs 12 residues. In DNA, the CDR3 is TGTGCCAGCAGCGCCGAGGGGGCACAGGCTTTCTTT. Residues: CASSAEGAQAFF.

The gene calls are TRBV7-2 and TRBJ2-7, with 7 bases lining up with TRBD1. V was pared by 8 bases and J by 4 bases, with 5 bases of the junction left unmatched. CDR3 size: 12 residues. Germline V lookup: CDR1 SGHTA, CDR2 FQGNSA. CDR3 sequence: CASGTQGYEQYF. CDR3 nucleotide sequence: TGTGCCAGCGGTACACAGGGGTACGAGCAGTACTTC.

The chain has TRBV7-6 and TRBJ1-3; possibly TRBD1 for D (6 bases). Germline V gene lookup returns CDR1 SGHVS and CDR2 FNYEAQ. The CDR3 has 15 residues. V lost 2 bases and J lost 0, with 8 bases in between. CDR3 in amino acids: CASSLTGNSGNTIYF. The DNA of the CDR3 is TGTGCCAGCAGCTTAACAGGGAACTCTGGAAACACCATATATTTT.

V usage is TRBV5-1 and J usage is TRBJ2-1; 9 nucleotides match TRBD2. With V trimmed by 0 bases and J by 7 bases, 5 bases remained unmatched. The germline gives CDR1 SGHRS, CDR2 YFSETQ. There are 15 residues in the CDR3. The CDR3 loop is CASSLDLAGSNEQFF. The CDR3 bases are TGCGCCAGCAGCTTGGATCTAGCGGGGTCGAATGAGCAGTTCTTC.

This clone came up once. This chain uses TRBV4-2 with TRBJ2-7; D not resolved. Per the germline V gene, CDR1 is LGHNA and CDR2 is YNFKEQ. The V end lost 1 base, the J end lost 3 bases, and 7 bases lay between the germline ends. The CDR3 length is 13 residues. The CDR3: CASSQGPLYEQYF. The CDR3 nucleotides read TGTGCCAGCAGCCAAGGCCCCCTCTACGAGCAGTACTTC.

The CDR3 sequence: CASSLVGGNYGYTF. The DNA for the CDR3 is TGTGCCAGCAGCTTAGTCGGGGGGAACTATGGCTACACCTTC. The genes are TRBV7-2 and TRBJ1-2, with D perhaps TRBD1 (5 bases). The CDR3 has 14 amino acids. With 1 base removed from V and 2 bases from J, the gap between germline ends came to 8 bases. Germline values: CDR1 SGHTA, CDR2 FQGNSA.

The chain combines TRBV11-2 with TRBJ2-2; the D is unclear. Trimming cost V 2 bases and J 1 base, with 8 bases left between them. This CDR3 has 15 residues. Germline V gene lookup returns CDR1 SGHAT and CDR2 FQNNGV. As DNA, the CDR3 is TGTGCCAGCAGCTTAAAGGAGTTGAACACCGGGGAGCTGTTTTTT. Translation: CASSLKELNTGELFF. Supplemented by reference TRBV11-2 and TRBJ2-2, the full variable domain reads EAGVAQSPRYKIIEKRQSVAFWCNPISGHATLYWYQQILGQGPKLLIQFQNNGVVDDSQLPKDRFSAERLKGVDSTLKIQPAKLEDSAVYLCASSLKELNTGELFFGEGSRLTVL.

The chain uses TRBV27 and TRBJ2-2; D may be TRBD1 (6 bases). This CDR3 is built from 15 residues. CDR1 is MNHEY, CDR2 SMNVEV, per germline (reference sequence). Trimming shortened V by 5 bases and J by 5 bases, and 15 bases separated the two germline ends. CDR3 sequence reads: CASSIIQGDTGELFF. The CDR3 region has the DNA TGTGCCAGCAGTATCATACAGGGAGATACCGGGGAGCTGTTTTTT.

The chain employs TRBV1 and TRBJ1-2. TRBV1 is tagged as a pseudogene. The length of the CDR3 is 18 residues. The CDR3 bases are TGCACCAGCAGCCAAGATTCCCGGGAACTCCCCGTAATCTATGGCTACACCTTC. This encodes CTSSQDSRELPVIYGYTF.

The rearrangement links TRBV5-4 to TRBJ1-6; TRBD1 matches at 8 bases. The ends lost 4 bases at V and 12 bases at J; junction bases unmatched: 12. The CDR3 is 15 amino acids. Looked up from germline, CDR1 is SGHNT and CDR2 is YYREEE (reference sequence). The CDR3 DNA reads as TGTGCCAGCAGCCAGGACAGGGACCCGGCAAAACCCCTCCACTTT. Translation: CASSQDRDPAKPLHF.

This clone came up once. The V gene is TRBV10-3, the J gene TRBJ1-5; D perhaps matches TRBD1 (6 bases). Trimming took off 10 bases at V and 0 bases at J, with 13 bases between the two ends. CDR3 length: 14 residues. From germline, CDR1 is ENHRY and CDR2 SYGVKD. In DNA form, the CDR3 reads TGTGCCAGCTCTTGGGGGCGTAGCAATCAGCCCCAGCATTTT. This translates into CASSWGRSNQPQHF.

The chain uses TRBV30 and TRBJ1-2, with D perhaps matching TRBD1 (6 bases). The CDR3 runs 13 residues. V was pared by 3 bases and J by 4 bases, with 12 bases between. From germline, CDR1 is GTSNPN and CDR2 SVGIG (reference sequence). CDR3 region: CAWRGAGSYGYTF. DNA for the CDR3: TGTGCCTGGAGGGGGGCAGGGTCCTATGGCTACACCTTC.

The chain recombines TRBV5-4 with TRBJ2-7; a possible D gene is TRBD1 (5 bases). V was trimmed by 3 bases and J by 2 bases, leaving 15 bases between them. Per germline, CDR1 SGHNT and CDR2 YYREEE (reference sequence). The CDR3 consists of 15 residues. CDR3 residues: CASSSNPTDPYEQYF. The DNA of the CDR3 is TGTGCCAGCAGCTCGAATCCGACAGACCCCTACGAGCAGTACTTC.

The rearrangement uses TRBV7-8 and TRBJ1-5, with a possible D match to TRBD1 (6 bases). The CDR3 has 13 amino acids. V lost 11 bases to trimming and J lost 0 bases, with 11 bases between them. Per germline, CDR1 SGHVS and CDR2 FQNEAQ. The CDR3 nucleotides are TGTGCCTTCAGGGGCCTTAGCAATCAGCCCCAGCATTTT. It is translated as CAFRGLSNQPQHF.

The V and J genes are TRBV6-5 and TRBJ2-5, with TRBD1 matching 7 bases. Germline V CDR1 and CDR2: MNHEY, SVGAGI. The CDR3 runs to 15 residues. Trimming took 0 bases from V and 2 from J; bases not matched to a gene: 3. CDR3 nucleotide sequence: TGTGCCAGCAGTTACTCAAAGGGACAGCAAGAGACCCAGTACTTC. It is translated as CASSYSKGQQETQYF.

CDR3 DNA sequence: TGTGCCAGCAGTGCGACAGGGGCGAGCTACGAGCAGTACTTC. Translating it yields CASSATGASYEQYF. The J gene is TRBJ2-7, the V gene TRBV2, with 8 bases lining up with TRBD1. The CDR3 covers 14 residues. The J segment lost 3 bases and the V segment lost 4 bases, leaving 5 bases of the junction unmatched. Per the germline V gene, CDR1 is SNHLY and CDR2 is FYNNEI. Full variable domain (remainder filled in from reference TRBV2 and TRBJ2-7): EPEVTQTPSHQVTQMGQEVILRCVPISNHLYFYWYRQILGQKVEFLVSFYNNEISEKSEIFDDQFSVERPDGSNFTLKIRSTKLEDSAMYFCASSATGASYEQYFGPGTRLTVT.

V gene TRBV7-2 combines with J gene TRBJ2-7; 15 bases align to TRBD2. J gave up 3 bases and V 4 bases, and 10 bases lay outside the gene matches. This CDR3 comprises 18 residues. Germline V gives CDR1 SGHTA, CDR2 FQGNSA. The CDR3, as DNA: TGTGCCAGCAGCTCCCCTGGACTAGCGGGGGGGCTCGGCTACGAGCAGTACTTC. It specifies CASSSPGLAGGLGYEQYF.

The chain has TRBV28 and TRBJ1-2, with TRBD1 identical over 9 bases. Germline V CDR1 and CDR2: MDHEN, SYDVKM. The V segment lost 3 bases and the J segment 2 bases; nucleotides outside the gene matches: 4. This CDR3 is built from 15 residues. CDR3 in amino acids: CASSFPTGGNYGYTF. CDR3 nucleotides: TGTGCCAGCAGTTTTCCCACAGGGGGCAACTATGGCTACACCTTC.

V is TRBV6-6 and J is TRBJ2-7; 9 bases map to TRBD1. Per germline, CDR1 MNHNY and CDR2 SVGAGI (reference sequence). The CDR3 is made up of 14 amino acids. After removal of 0 bases from V and 3 bases from J, the junction contained 0 bases not matched to a gene. For the CDR3, the DNA is TGTGCCAGCAGTTACTCGACAGGGGGCTACGAGCAGTACTTC. As protein: CASSYSTGGYEQYF.

In this sample, this clone turned up once. The chain uses TRBV19 and TRBJ1-2; D might be TRBD1 (5 bases). The CDR3 extends over 12 amino acids. Germline V gives CDR1 LNHDA, CDR2 SQIVND (reference sequence). The V gene lost 5 bases and the J gene lost 12 bases, with 16 bases spanning the gap. The CDR3 region is CASSFGGVGNTF. The DNA for the CDR3 is TGTGCCAGTAGTTTTGGAGGGGTCGGGAACACCTTC.

CDR3 in amino acids: CASSQKRGQPQHF. The CDR3 DNA sequence: TGCGCCAGCAGCCAAAAGCGGGGTCAGCCCCAGCATTTT. This chain joins TRBV4-3 and TRBJ1-5; the D is unclear. There are 13 residues in the CDR3. Germline CDR1 and CDR2: LGHNA and YSLEER. V lost 2 bases, J lost 6 bases, and 8 bases lay in between.

This chain connects TRBV15 to TRBJ2-6, with 7 bases that match TRBD1. The CDR3 totals 17 residues. Germline CDR1 reads LNHNV; CDR2 reads YYDKDF (reference sequence). Trimming cost V 1 base and J 3 bases; bases outside gene matches: 6. The CDR3 sequence is CATSRGIQGLGANVLTF. The CDR3 DNA is TGTGCCACCAGCAGAGGAATACAGGGGCTTGGGGCCAACGTCCTGACTTTC.